This T cell receptor beta chain emerged from a study of CD8+ T cells in alopecia areata. Trimming took off 3 bases at V and 3 bases at J, with 16 bases between the two ends. Per the germline V gene, CDR1 is MGHDK and CDR2 is SYGVNS. This CDR3 spans 16 amino acids. Extracted RNA was reverse transcribed, and the resulting cDNA served as sequencing template. Sequencing was performed with immunoSEQ multiplex PCR; in TCRdb, only in-frame clones are kept and a portion is missing. The sample carries roughly 150,000 clones, 50% to 65% recorded once. Sequencing was performed on CD4+ T cells sorted from blood. The gene calls are TRBV25-1 and TRBJ2-3, with D tentatively TRBD1 or TRBD2 (6 bases each). The sequence derives from a human donor in good health. In nucleotides, the CDR3 is TGTGCCAGCAGTGATCGAGGGGGGCCGAGGACAGATACGCAGTATTTT. It is translated as CASSDRGGPRTDTQYF. The variable domain in full, with the rest retrieved from reference TRBV25-1 and TRBJ2-3, is EADIYQTPRYLVIGTGKKITLECSQTMGHDKMYWYQQDPGMELHLIHYSYGVNSTEKGDLSSESTVSRIRTEHFPLTLESARPSHTSQYLCASSDRGGPRTDTQYFGPGTRLTVL.